A few counts support the clone carrying this T cell receptor (beta chain). Germline V gene data show CDR1 as MDHEN and CDR2 as SYDVKM. This CDR3 has 16 residues. After removal of 4 bases from V and 7 bases from J, the junction contained 13 bases not matched to a gene. Using its own MiXCR run on the 5' RACE reads, TCRdb lists one record per CDR3 protein. The sample lists about 340,000 distinct CDR3 sequences, 8.5% to 9% seen once, with roughly 18% in the top ten. This record comes from a study of T cells after yellow fever vaccination. The sequencing used PBMCs, collected on the day of the first yellow fever vaccination. The V gene is TRBV28, the J gene TRBJ1-1, with 9 bases aligning to TRBD1. This TCR was sampled from a man aged 18-30 years who received the YFV17D yellow fever vaccine. This CDR3 is CASSSIRTGAILEAFF. CDR3 sequence (DNA): TGTGCCAGCAGTTCCATACGGACAGGGGCGATCCTTGAAGCTTTCTTT.